This TCR beta chain originates from a study of blood T cell repertoires in COVID-19 (dated by TCRdb to about 2020). About the full investigation: Samples from collaborators originated in the United States, Italy and Spain and spanned both the acute and convalescent phases of COVID-19. Where available, HLA class I and class II types were obtained from metadata supplied by the sample provider rather than from assay-based typing. The samples were drawn from two sources: the first 160 participants of the ongoing ImmuneRACE study, and approximately 1,300 subjects contributed by 6 global collaborators. The material from the prospective study consisted of cDNA or gDNA derived from T cells, B-cell-depleted T cells, or PBMCs. Subjects who had been exposed to COVID-19, were actively infected with it, or had recovered from it provided the deeply sampled blood TCRbeta repertoires that made up the dataset. The repertoires were released in a freely available public database meant as a resource for research on the immune response to SARS-CoV-2. Nearly every sample came with metadata listing a de-identified subject ID, COVID-19 status, age in years and sex.

Each collaborating institution followed its own protocols to collect whole blood in K2EDTA tubes. Collaborator samples were shipped for TCRbeta analysis as frozen whole blood, isolated PBMCs, or DNA extracted from either sample type. Concerning this clone: Its antigen specificity is not known. Base qualities are not at hand, and no much larger clone is one base apart.

Overall results and qualifications from the work: The amount of clinical and demographic metadata varied by source and participant and was provided uncurated.

Inclusive of the bounding cysteine and phenylalanine, the CDR3 is 16 residues long. The read is trimmed to its CDR3 DNA, 48 bases read in frame from base 1. From a lookup of the germline V gene, CDR1 and CDR2 are MNHEY and SVGAGI. For this chain, trimming is 2 bases at the V end and 2 bases at the J end, and the number of junction bases without a gene match is 2. TCRbeta CDR3 regions were amplified from genomic DNA using the immunoSEQ Assay, a bias-controlled multiplex PCR. The study's processing was this. Nucleated cell counts per sample were estimated from amplification of reference gene primers within the assay. To quantify the absolute abundance of each unique TCRbeta CDR3 rearrangement, sequence reads were collapsed and filtered. Productive Simpson clonality was computed per sample as the square root of Simpson's diversity index over productive rearrangements. Drawn from immuneACCESS, this table holds only the in-frame rearrangements with V and J called that TCRdb kept. Clones are partly lost; checked studies trace under half to an unresolved V gene and leave the rest unexplained. The V and J calls and clone size come from that table; D and trimming were worked out from the DNA. The sample table contains roughly 100,000 clones; only one count was recorded for roughly 88% of them. In total, the top ten clones hold about 3.5% of the sample.

Material for sequencing was peripheral blood. The sequence was collected from a human donor in a cohort sampled during active COVID-19. The chain was built from TRBV6-5 and TRBJ2-3; 12 bases in between match TRBD1. The CDR3 protein is CASSYQGQGATDTQYF. The DNA sequence is given as TGTGCCAGCAGTTACCAGGGACAGGGGGCCACAGATACGCAGTATTTT.